This T cell receptor (beta chain) comes out of a study of T cells after yellow fever vaccination. This clonotype was counted ten times or more. Each CDR3 protein is one row after TCRdb ran MiXCR on the 5' RACE reads. The sample has around 320,000 distinct CDR3 sequences; around 4.4% are singletons. The CDR3 is 14 residues long. Trimming took 7 bases from V and 4 from J, leaving 15 bases between them. The sequences come from PBMCs, collected 15 days after the yellow fever booster vaccination. This rearrangement joins TRBV12-3 or TRBV12-4 to TRBJ2-3; perhaps D is TRBD1 or TRBD2 (5 bases each). This receptor was identified in a man aged 18 to 35 who received the YFV17D yellow fever vaccine. The CDR3 coding sequence is TGTGCCAGCATCCGGGTTGAGGGGTCAGATACGCAGTATTTT. Translation: CASIRVEGSDTQYF.